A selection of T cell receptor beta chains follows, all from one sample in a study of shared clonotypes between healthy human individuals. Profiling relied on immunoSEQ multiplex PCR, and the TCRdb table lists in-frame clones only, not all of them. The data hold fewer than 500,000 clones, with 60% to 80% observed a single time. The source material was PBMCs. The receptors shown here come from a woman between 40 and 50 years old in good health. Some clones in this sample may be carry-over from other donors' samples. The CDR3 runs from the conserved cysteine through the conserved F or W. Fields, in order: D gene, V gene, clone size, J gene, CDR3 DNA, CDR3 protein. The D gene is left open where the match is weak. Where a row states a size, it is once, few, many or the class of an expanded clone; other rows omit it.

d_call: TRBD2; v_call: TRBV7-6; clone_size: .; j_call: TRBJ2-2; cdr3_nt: TGTGCCAGCAGCTTAACGGGAGGAGGCACCGGGGAGCTGTTTTTT; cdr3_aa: CASSLTGGGTGELFF
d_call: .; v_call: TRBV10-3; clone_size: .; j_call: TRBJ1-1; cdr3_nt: TGTGCCATCAGTGAACAGGGCTCCAACACTGAAGCTTTCTTT; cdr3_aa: CAISEQGSNTEAFF
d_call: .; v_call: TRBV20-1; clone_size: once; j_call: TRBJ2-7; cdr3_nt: TGCAGTGCCGGAGACGTCTACGAGCAGTACTTC; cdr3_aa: CSAGDVYEQYF
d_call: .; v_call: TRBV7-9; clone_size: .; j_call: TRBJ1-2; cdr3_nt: TGTGCCAGCAGCCCAGACGGACGGTATGGCTACACCTTC; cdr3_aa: CASSPDGRYGYTF
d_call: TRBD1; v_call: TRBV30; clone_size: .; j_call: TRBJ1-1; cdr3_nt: TGTGCCTGGAGTGGGCGGTGGGGGACAGGGCAAGGCACTGAAGCTTTCTTT; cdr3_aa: CAWSGRWGTGQGTEAFF
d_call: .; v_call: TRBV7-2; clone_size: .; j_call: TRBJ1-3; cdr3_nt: TGTGCCAGCAGCGGGGCCTCTGGAAACACCATATATTTT; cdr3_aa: CASSGASGNTIYF
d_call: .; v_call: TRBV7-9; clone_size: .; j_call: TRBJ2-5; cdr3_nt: TGTGCCAGCAGCTTAGTCGGAGAGACCCAGTACTTC; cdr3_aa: CASSLVGETQYF
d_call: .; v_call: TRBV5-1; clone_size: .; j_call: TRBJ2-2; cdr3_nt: TGCGCCAGCAGCTTAGGGGAGTTGGCCGGGGAGCTGTTTTTT; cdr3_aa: CASSLGELAGELFF
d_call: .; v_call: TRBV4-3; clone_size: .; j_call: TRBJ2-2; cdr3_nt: TGCGCCAGCAGCCAAGACCAGCGCCACACCGGGGAGCTGTTTTTT; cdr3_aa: CASSQDQRHTGELFF
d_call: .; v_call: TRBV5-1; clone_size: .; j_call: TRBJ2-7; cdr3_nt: TGCGCCAGCAGCTTGGACGTAACAGCCTACGAGCAGTACTTC; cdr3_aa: CASSLDVTAYEQYF
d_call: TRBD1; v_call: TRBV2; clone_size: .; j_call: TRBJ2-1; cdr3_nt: TGTGCCAGCGGGCCGGGACAGGGAATTTACAATGAGCAGTTCTTC; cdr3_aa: CASGPGQGIYNEQFF
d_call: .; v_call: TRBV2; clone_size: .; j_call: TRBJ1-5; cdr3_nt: TGTGCCAGCAGGGCCCAGGCAGGGTTTGAGCAGCCCCAGCATTTT; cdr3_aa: CASRAQAGFEQPQHF
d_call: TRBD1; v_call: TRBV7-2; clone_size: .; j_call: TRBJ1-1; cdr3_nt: TGTGCCAGCAGCCTACAAAGGACAGGTAACACTGAAGCTTTCTTT; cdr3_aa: CASSLQRTGNTEAFF
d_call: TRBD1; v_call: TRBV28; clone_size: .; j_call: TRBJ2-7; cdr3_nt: TGTGCCAGCAGTTACGGCACAGGGGTAACCTACGAGCAGTACTTC; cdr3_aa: CASSYGTGVTYEQYF
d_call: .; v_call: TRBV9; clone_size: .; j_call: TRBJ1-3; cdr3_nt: TGTGCCAGCAGCGTTAGGAGGGGGTACACCATATATTTT; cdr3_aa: CASSVRRGYTIYF
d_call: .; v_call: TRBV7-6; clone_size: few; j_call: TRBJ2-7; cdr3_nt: TGTGCCAGCAGCCGGACGGAGAGCTCCTACGAGCAGTACTTC; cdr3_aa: CASSRTESSYEQYF
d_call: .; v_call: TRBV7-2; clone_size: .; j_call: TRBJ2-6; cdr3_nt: TGTGCCAGCAGCTTAGTCTTAAACTCTGGGGCCAACGTCCTGACTTTC; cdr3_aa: CASSLVLNSGANVLTF
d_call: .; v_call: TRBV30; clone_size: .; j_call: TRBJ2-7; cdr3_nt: TGTGCCTGGAGTGGGGGGGCTGGTAGACACGAGCAGTACTTC; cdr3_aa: CAWSGGAGRHEQYF
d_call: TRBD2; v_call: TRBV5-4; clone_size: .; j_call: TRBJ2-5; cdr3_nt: TGTGCCAGCAGCTTTCGACTAGCGAACCAAGAGACCCAGTACTTC; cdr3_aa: CASSFRLANQETQYF
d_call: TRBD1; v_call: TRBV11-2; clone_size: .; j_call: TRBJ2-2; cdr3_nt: TGTGCCAGCAGCTCGACAGGGGGCATGGCCGGGGAGCTGTTTTTT; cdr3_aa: CASSSTGGMAGELFF
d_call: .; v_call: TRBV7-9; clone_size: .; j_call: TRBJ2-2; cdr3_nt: TGTGCCAGCAGTCTGACCGCGATGGTTTGGGGGGTCGGGGAGCTGTTTTTT; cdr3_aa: CASSLTAMVWGVGELFF
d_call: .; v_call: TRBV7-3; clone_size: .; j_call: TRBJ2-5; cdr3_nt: TGTGCCAGCAGCAAACAGGGTTCTCGGGAGACCCAGTACTTC; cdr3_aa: CASSKQGSRETQYF
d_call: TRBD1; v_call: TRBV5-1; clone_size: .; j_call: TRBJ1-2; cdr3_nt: TGCGCCAGCAGCCCGACAGGGGGCGATGGCTACACCTTC; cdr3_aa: CASSPTGGDGYTF
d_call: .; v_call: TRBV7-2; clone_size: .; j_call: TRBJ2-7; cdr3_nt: TGTGCCAGCAGCCGCAGTTTTACCTACGAGCAGTACTTC; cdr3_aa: CASSRSFTYEQYF
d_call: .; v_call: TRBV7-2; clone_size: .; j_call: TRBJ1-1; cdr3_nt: TGTGCCAGCAGCACCACAGGGAATACTGAAGCTTTCTTT; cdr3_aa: CASSTTGNTEAFF
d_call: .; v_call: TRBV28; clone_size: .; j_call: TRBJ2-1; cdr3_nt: TGTGCCAGCACAGGGGGACTGGTCCAATTCGATGAGCAGTTCTTC; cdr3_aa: CASTGGLVQFDEQFF
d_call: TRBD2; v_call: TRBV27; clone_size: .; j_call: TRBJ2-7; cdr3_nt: TGTGCCAGCGGGATGACTAGCGTCTACGAGCAGTACTTC; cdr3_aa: CASGMTSVYEQYF